This passage covers 23 T cell receptor beta chains from one sample sequenced in a study of T cells in Graves' hyperthyroidism and ophthalmopathy. Amplified regions were TCR beta CDR3 sequences from RNA transcripts. The HTBI set primed first-round TCR CDR3 RT-PCR. TCRdb re-analysed the multiplex PCR reads in MiXCR, keeping a single row per CDR3 protein. The table lists hundreds of thousands of distinct CDR3 sequences, 15% to 19% of them singletons. Source material: blood. The receptors originated from a young woman with Graves' hyperthyroidism that later progressed to Graves' ophthalmopathy.

This clonotype was counted many times. The chain joins TRBV30 to TRBJ2-1, with D maybe TRBD2 (6 bases). CDR3 size: 13 residues. The ends were cut back, 0 bases at V and 5 bases at J, with 8 bases in the middle. Germline V gene sequence: CDR1 GTSNPN, CDR2 SVGIG (reference sequence). The CDR3 region is CAWSVGGNNEQFF. The CDR3 bases are TGTGCCTGGAGTGTCGGCGGGAACAATGAGCAGTTCTTC.

This clonotype was seen at least ten times. The CDR3 DNA reads TGCAGCGTTGAACCACAGGGCGACTATGGCTACACCTTC. Translated, it gives CSVEPQGDYGYTF. The rearrangement joins TRBV29-1 to TRBJ1-2; D possibly corresponds to TRBD1 (6 bases). The V gene lost 2 bases and the J gene lost 3 bases, with 10 bases spanning the gap. This CDR3 has 13 amino acids. In germline, CDR1 is SQVTM, CDR2 ANQGSEA.

This clonotype showed up many times. The chain couples TRBV28 to TRBJ2-2, with D uncertain. The CDR3 is 14 residues long. V was shortened by 1 base and J by 8 bases, with 11 bases between the two germline ends. From germline, CDR1 is MDHEN and CDR2 SYDVKM. The CDR3 coding sequence is TGTGCCAGCAGTTTATTTAGCCCCTCTGGGGAGCTGTTTTTT. It yields the protein CASSLFSPSGELFF. The variable domain in full, with the rest retrieved from reference TRBV28 and TRBJ2-2, is DVKVTQSSRYLVKRTGEKVFLECVQDMDHENMFWYRQDPGLGLRLIYFSYDVKMKEKGDIPEGYSVSREKKERFSLILESASTNQTSMYLCASSLFSPSGELFFGEGSRLTVL.

This clonotype occurred many times. This rearrangement joins TRBV30 to TRBJ1-3; D uncertain. In germline, CDR1 is GTSNPN, CDR2 SVGIG (reference sequence). The V gene lost 1 base and the J gene lost 3 bases, with 10 bases spanning the gap. The CDR3 extends over 14 amino acids. CDR3 nucleotide sequence: TGTGCCTGGAGTGGAGGTGTCTTTGGAAACACCATATATTTT. It codes for CAWSGGVFGNTIYF.

The chain uses TRBV20-1 and TRBJ1-5, with 9 bases aligning to TRBD1. The V and J ends lost 5 bases and 0 bases, in that order; junction bases with no gene match: 5. The CDR3 covers 15 residues. Germline V gene sequence: CDR1 DFQATT, CDR2 SNEGSKA (reference sequence). The DNA for the CDR3 is TGCAGTGCTCCTATACAGGGGGCTAGCAATCAGCCCCAGCATTTT. It is translated as CSAPIQGASNQPQHF.

The chain employs TRBV7-9 and TRBJ1-1; no clear D. The CDR3 consists of 15 residues. Trimming took off 2 bases at V and 0 bases at J, with 10 bases between the two ends. Germline V CDR1 and CDR2: SEHNR, FQNEAQ (reference sequence). This CDR3 reads CASSLPSGMNTEAFF. The DNA of the CDR3 is TGTGCCAGCAGCTTACCTAGCGGGATGAACACTGAAGCTTTCTTT.

V is TRBV27 and J is TRBJ2-4, with D maybe TRBD1 (6 bases). The CDR3 totals 17 residues. The germline gives CDR1 MNHEY, CDR2 SMNVEV (reference sequence). Deletions cut 4 bases from V and 1 base from J, with 17 bases between. Written as DNA, the CDR3 is TGTGCCAGCAGTTCCAGGGGTTTTGTTTCGGCCAAAAACATTCAGTACTTC. Translation: CASSSRGFVSAKNIQYF.

This clonotype occurred a few times. The chain carries TRBV30 and TRBJ2-1; D may be TRBD2 (6 bases). The length of the CDR3 is 16 residues. CDR1 and CDR2 from the germline V gene are GTSNPN and SVGIG (reference sequence). Trimming pared 2 bases from V and 7 bases from J, leaving 21 bases between. CDR3 amino acids: CAWSTGLSGVGNEQFF. The CDR3 DNA follows: TGTGCCTGGAGTACTGGACTATCGGGAGTTGGGAATGAGCAGTTCTTC.

In this sample, this clonotype turned up a few times. The J gene is TRBJ2-7, the V gene TRBV4-3; tentative D call: TRBD1 (6 bases). Germline-derived CDR1 and CDR2 are LGHNA and YSLEER. The CDR3 runs 14 residues. Trimming shortened V by 4 bases and J by 2 bases, and 12 bases separated the two germline ends. For the CDR3, the DNA is TGCGCCAGCAGCCGAGATGGGACACCCTACGAGCAGTACTTC. Protein product: CASSRDGTPYEQYF.

This rearrangement joins TRBV19 to TRBJ1-1; maybe TRBD1 (5 bases). Germline V lookup: CDR1 LNHDA, CDR2 SQIVND (reference sequence). This CDR3 region has 14 residues. Between the trimmed V and J ends, which lost 7 bases and 7 bases, there was a span of 19 bases. This chain's CDR3 is CASTTSRGRLEAFF. The CDR3 DNA sequence: TGTGCCAGTACTACCTCTCGGGGACGGCTTGAAGCTTTCTTT.

This clonotype was found many times. This chain links TRBV5-1 with TRBJ2-7; TRBD2 is a possible D gene (6 bases). Germline values: CDR1 SGHRS, CDR2 YFSETQ. With 0 bases removed from V and 0 bases from J, the gap between germline ends came to 13 bases. The CDR3 has 16 amino acids. CDR3 sequence (DNA): TGCGCCAGCAGCTTGGCCTGGCGGGGTACCTCCTACGAGCAGTACTTC. Translation: CASSLAWRGTSYEQYF.

This clonotype showed up many times. This chain connects TRBV6-5 to TRBJ2-1; the D gene is possibly TRBD2 (5 bases). The CDR3 runs 16 residues. V lost 0 bases and J lost 9, with 18 bases in between. The V gene's germline CDR1 is MNHEY and CDR2 SVGAGI. The CDR3 loop reads CASSYSNVGVPSEQFF. CDR3 nucleotide sequence: TGTGCCAGCAGTTACTCGAACGTGGGAGTACCCAGTGAGCAGTTCTTC.

This clonotype was seen ten or more times. The CDR3 nucleotides are TGTGCCAGCAGTCGGACAGTCCATCAGCCCCAGCATTTT. It is translated as CASSRTVHQPQHF. The chain joins TRBV28 to TRBJ1-5, with a possible D match to TRBD1 (6 bases). Trimming took off 5 bases at V and 5 bases at J, with 10 bases between the two ends. The length of the CDR3 is 13 residues. CDR1 is MDHEN and CDR2 is SYDVKM in the germline V gene.

This clonotype was observed once. CDR3 region: CASTLQTRDTGYNEQFF. For the CDR3, the DNA is TGCGCCAGCACCCTCCAAACTAGAGACACCGGCTACAATGAGCAGTTCTTC. This sequence joins TRBV5-1 and TRBJ2-1; D is possibly TRBD2 (5 bases). V was trimmed by 6 bases and J by 3 bases, leaving 22 bases between them. Germline CDR1 reads SGHRS; CDR2 reads YFSETQ. This CDR3 has 17 residues.

This clonotype showed up many times. The chain uses TRBV3-1 and TRBJ1-5; no definite D call. The V gene lost 1 base and the J gene lost 5 bases, with 12 bases spanning the gap. The germline V gene has CDR1 LGHDT and CDR2 YNNKEL (reference sequence). This CDR3 has 15 residues. This chain's CDR3 is CASSQVPGFDQPQHF. CDR3 sequence (DNA): TGTGCCAGCAGCCAAGTCCCCGGATTTGATCAGCCCCAGCATTTT. The full variable domain, its missing parts supplied by reference TRBV3-1 and TRBJ1-5, is DTAVSQTPKYLVTQMGNDKSIKCEQNLGHDTMYWYKQDSKKFLKIMFSYNNKELIINETVPNRFSPKSPDKAHLNLHINSLELGDSAVYFCASSQVPGFDQPQHFGDGTRLSIL.

This clonotype was seen only a few times. This chain joins TRBV28 and TRBJ2-7; D call uncertain. V gave up 1 base and J gave up 3 bases, with 10 bases separating them. Germline CDR1 reads MDHEN; CDR2 reads SYDVKM. The CDR3 sequence is 14 residues long. CDR3 sequence (DNA): TGTGCCAGCAGTTTATCTACGAATTTCTACGAGCAGTACTTC. Its translation: CASSLSTNFYEQYF.

This chain connects TRBV4-1 to TRBJ2-5; 11 nucleotides align to TRBD2. Per germline, CDR1 MGHRA and CDR2 YSYEKL. The J segment lost 0 bases and the V segment lost 0 bases, leaving 3 bases of the junction unmatched. The CDR3 contains 17 residues. The CDR3 loop reads CASSQDSGRVNQETQYF. As DNA, the CDR3 is TGCGCCAGCAGCCAAGATAGCGGGAGGGTCAACCAAGAGACCCAGTACTTC.

By share, this clonotype counts as medium-sized. The chain has TRBV7-9 and TRBJ2-3; 8 bases agree with TRBD2. Germline CDR1 and CDR2: SEHNR and FQNEAQ (reference sequence). Trimming removed 10 bases from V and 1 base from J; junction bases left unmatched: 10. The CDR3 is 15 residues long. Written as DNA, the CDR3 is TGTGCCACCTCGTCGGGTAGCGGGGGCACAGATACGCAGTATTTT. Translated: CATSSGSGGTDTQYF.

This clonotype was detected ten times or more. Here the CDR3 reads CASSRLAGGPRNEQFF. In DNA form, the CDR3 reads TGTGCCAGCAGCAGATTAGCGGGAGGCCCTCGAAATGAGCAGTTCTTC. The gene calls are TRBV7-9 and TRBJ2-1, with 10 positions matching TRBD2. Germline V gives CDR1 SEHNR, CDR2 FQNEAQ (reference sequence). The junction had 11 bases not matched to a gene; V was cut back by 5 bases and J by 7 bases. This CDR3 has 16 amino acids.

This clonotype was recorded many times. This chain links TRBV20-1 with TRBJ2-7, with D possibly TRBD1 on 7 matching bases. Trimming shortened V by 0 bases and J by 2 bases, and 14 bases separated the two germline ends. The CDR3 consists of 15 residues. The germline gives CDR1 DFQATT, CDR2 SNEGSKA (reference sequence). For the CDR3, the DNA is TGCAGTGCTAGAGATCGGGCCAGGGGGGCCTACGAGCAGTACTTC. It yields the protein CSARDRARGAYEQYF.

The chain is built from TRBV9 and TRBJ2-4; D ambiguous. V was clipped by 0 bases and J by 0 bases, with 7 bases between them. Germline lookup yields CDR1 SGDLS and CDR2 YYNGEE. The CDR3 loop spans 15 amino acids. As DNA, the CDR3 is TGTGCCAGCAGCGTAGACGGGTCAGCCAAAAACATTCAGTACTTC. It encodes CASSVDGSAKNIQYF.

This clonotype has only a few counts. CDR3 in amino acids: CASSDRWREGQESQFF. DNA of the CDR3: TGTGCCAGTAGTGACCGCTGGCGGGAGGGCCAAGAGTCGCAGTTCTTC. The chain couples TRBV19 to TRBJ2-1, with 9 bases aligning to TRBD2. Germline CDR1 and CDR2: LNHDA and SQIVND (reference sequence). With 5 bases clipped from V and 12 bases from J, the junction kept 17 bases outside the gene matches. The CDR3 runs 16 residues.

This clonotype was detected ten times or more. This rearrangement joins TRBV20-1 to TRBJ2-1; 10 positions agree with TRBD2. The CDR3 is made up of 16 amino acids. J gave up 8 bases and V 3 bases, and 13 bases lay outside the gene matches. The germline V gene has CDR1 DFQATT and CDR2 SNEGSKA (reference sequence). The CDR3 protein is CSASSRLAGPSDEQFF. In DNA, the CDR3 is TGCAGTGCTAGTAGTAGACTAGCGGGTCCTAGCGATGAGCAGTTCTTC.